This T cell receptor (beta chain) was identified in a study of shared clonotypes between healthy human individuals. Measured with immunoSEQ multiplex PCR; TCRdb has only the in-frame clones, and not every one. Of some 2,000,000 clones listed, around 95% are singletons. Germline CDR1 is MNHNS and CDR2 is SASEGT. V dropped 6 bases and J dropped 6 bases, with 12 bases sitting between them. This CDR3 region has 12 residues. This rearrangement joins TRBV6-1 to TRBJ2-7; D gene uncertain. Sequenced material: naive CD4+ T cells sorted from blood. Subset of the sample: CD45RA+ positively selected. This receptor was taken from a young man in good health. Here the CDR3 DNA reads TGTGCCAGCAGGGACGGTTTGGGCGAGCAGTACTTC. As protein: CASRDGLGEQYF.